This T cell receptor (beta chain) is from a study of neurological immune-mediated disorders. Study outcomes and limitations: There were no CDR3 amino acid sequences shared by expanded clones across subjects, a result suggesting private repertoires in all groups.

From germline, CDR1 is DFQATT and CDR2 SNEGSKA (reference sequence). Trimming pared 3 bases from V and 8 bases from J, leaving 19 bases between. This CDR3 spans 15 amino acids. Synthesis of cDNA used 5'RACE (with 10-nucleotide random UMIs). TCRdb reanalysed the 5' RACE reads using MiXCR and keeps one entry per CDR3 protein. The table lists 20,000 to 30,000 distinct CDR3 sequences, 13% of them singletons, with 16% in the top ten. This clonotype was seen at least ten times. No antigen is known for it. Unsorted libraries were prepared from 2 million PBMCs that had been stored at -80 C. The source is a woman in her 40s with HTLV-1-associated myelopathy (HAM/TSP). Sequencing was carried out using PBMCs. The rearrangement uses TRBV20-1 and TRBJ1-4, with D perhaps matching TRBD1 (6 bases). The CDR3 region is CSASPTGDNAEKLFF. CDR3 DNA sequence: TGCAGTGCTAGTCCGACAGGAGACAATGCGGAAAAACTGTTTTTT.